The 16 T cell receptor beta chains presented below share a single source sample, sequenced in a study of cytomegalovirus exposure and HLA in healthy donors. Amplification used 60 Vbeta primers and 13 Jbeta primers. The protocol was immunoSEQ multiplex PCR, while the TCRdb copy is restricted to in-frame clones and leaves out a portion. The sample includes some 200,000 clones, roughly 78% of them seen just once. Sequenced: PBMCs. These receptor sequences come from a boy aged 10-17 years in good health and CMV-seronegative.

The rearrangement joins TRBV7-2 to TRBJ2-4, with a weak D call TRBD2 (6 bases). The CDR3 runs to 13 residues. CDR1 is SGHTA and CDR2 is FQGNSA in the germline V gene. V was pared by 6 bases and J by 10 bases, with 16 bases between. The CDR3 DNA reads TGTGCCAGCAGTTTGGAGGGTGGGGATATTCAGTACTTC. Translation gives CASSLEGGDIQYF.

This clone was detected only a few times. The chain is built from TRBV30 and TRBJ1-5; 8 nucleotides align to TRBD1. Germline V lookup: CDR1 GTSNPN, CDR2 SVGIG (reference sequence). This CDR3 spans 19 amino acids. With V trimmed by 2 bases and J by 0 bases, 15 bases remained unmatched. The CDR3 region has the DNA TGTGCCTGGAGTAAGCAGGGGGCAGGGGGTCTGTATAGCAATCAGCCCCAGCATTTT. Protein product: CAWSKQGAGGLYSNQPQHF.

The V and J genes are TRBV7-3 and TRBJ1-1; 7 bases line up with TRBD1. Germline CDR1 and CDR2: SGHTA and FQGTGA. The CDR3 covers 14 residues. V was clipped by 4 bases and J by 0 bases; unmatched bases: 2. For the CDR3, the DNA is TGTGCCAGCAGCTATCAGGGGGTGAACACTGAAGCTTTCTTT. Protein product: CASSYQGVNTEAFF.

The genes are TRBV5-4 and TRBJ1-2; D perhaps matches TRBD1 (6 bases). V lost 0 bases and J 3 bases, leaving 9 bases between the germline ends. The germline V gene encodes CDR1 SGHNT and CDR2 YYREEE (reference sequence). This CDR3 spans 14 amino acids. The chain's CDR3 is CASSLGRTDYGYTF. The CDR3 DNA follows: TGTGCCAGCAGCTTGGGTCGGACAGACTATGGCTACACCTTC.

The rearrangement joins TRBV6-5 to TRBJ2-4; a possible D gene is TRBD2 (5 bases). V was clipped by 4 bases and J by 2 bases, with 12 bases between them. Germline V gives CDR1 MNHEY, CDR2 SVGAGI. The CDR3 is 15 residues long. DNA for the CDR3: TGTGCCAGCAGTTTCTTAGGGAGATCCAAAAACATTCAGTACTTC. Protein product: CASSFLGRSKNIQYF.

The V call is TRBV7-6, the J call TRBJ2-1, with 8 bases identical to TRBD2. V lost 5 bases to trimming and J lost 0 bases; unmatched junction nucleotides: 12. This CDR3 contains 18 residues. The germline V gene has CDR1 SGHVS and CDR2 FNYEAQ. For the CDR3, the DNA is TGTGCCAGCAGCAAGGGGACACAACTAGCGGCCTCCTACAATGAGCAGTTCTTC. This encodes CASSKGTQLAASYNEQFF.

This clone came up a few times. This sequence joins TRBV4-1 and TRBJ2-2; D is unclear. This CDR3 spans 12 amino acids. V lost 4 bases to trimming and J lost 6 bases, with 6 bases between them. Germline V gene lookup returns CDR1 MGHRA and CDR2 YSYEKL. The CDR3 loop reads CASSLTAGELFF. The DNA for the CDR3 is TGCGCCAGCAGCCTAACGGCCGGGGAGCTGTTTTTT.

This sequence joins TRBV30 and TRBJ1-2; 8 bases fit TRBD1. V dropped 2 bases and J dropped 10; count of bases not matched to a gene: 6. Germline-derived CDR1 and CDR2 are GTSNPN and SVGIG (reference sequence). The CDR3 is 12 residues long. CDR3 DNA sequence: TGTGCCTGGAGTCCCCCGGACAGGGCCTACACCTTC. This gives the protein CAWSPPDRAYTF.

This clone was counted only a few times. The rearrangement joins TRBV27 to TRBJ2-1; D is perhaps TRBD2 (6 bases). Trimming cost V 5 bases and J 4 bases, with 24 bases left between them. Germline V CDR1 and CDR2: MNHEY, SMNVEV (reference sequence). The CDR3 sequence is 18 residues long. CDR3 amino acids: CASSIGTGRVSPYNEQFF. Written as DNA, the CDR3 is TGTGCCAGCAGTATCGGGACTGGACGCGTGAGCCCATACAATGAGCAGTTCTTC.

V is TRBV19 and J is TRBJ2-1, with 7 bases lining up with TRBD1. CDR1 and CDR2 from the germline V gene are LNHDA and SQIVND (reference sequence). V dropped 9 bases and J dropped 4; count of bases not matched to a gene: 3. This CDR3 contains 12 residues. DNA for the CDR3: TGTGCCAGCTGGGACAGATACAATGAGCAGTTCTTC. It yields the protein CASWDRYNEQFF.

The gene calls are TRBV5-4 and TRBJ2-7; TRBD2 aligns across 8 bases. J was trimmed by 2 bases and V by 5 bases; bases with no gene match: 6. CDR1 and CDR2 from the germline V gene are SGHNT and YYREEE (reference sequence). CDR3 length: 14 residues. The CDR3 here is CASRIAGRTYEQYF. The CDR3 DNA is TGTGCCAGCAGGATAGCGGGACGGACCTACGAGCAGTACTTC.

The rearrangement joins TRBV7-9 to TRBJ2-3, with D possibly being TRBD2 (5 bases). The germline CDR1 and CDR2 sequences are SEHNR and FQNEAQ (reference sequence). The CDR3 runs 14 residues. The V end lost 3 bases, the J end lost 10 bases, and 17 bases lay between the germline ends. CDR3: CASSLGTGVESQYF. The DNA for the CDR3 is TGTGCCAGCAGCTTGGGTACCGGGGTGGAATCGCAGTATTTT.

V and J are TRBV30 and TRBJ2-5, with a tentative D call TRBD2 (6 bases). Germline lookup yields CDR1 GTSNPN and CDR2 SVGIG (reference sequence). CDR3 length equals 14 residues. Trimming took off 2 bases at V and 5 bases at J, with 15 bases between the two ends. CDR3 nucleotides: TGTGCCTGGAGTATTGCCACTAGCTACGAGACCCAGTACTTC. This codes for CAWSIATSYETQYF.

V and J are TRBV7-8 and TRBJ2-2, with 7 bases fitting TRBD2. The V and J ends lost 3 bases and 8 bases, in that order; junction bases with no gene match: 12. Germline CDR1 reads SGHVS; CDR2 reads FQNEAQ. The CDR3 loop spans 16 amino acids. The CDR3 region has the DNA TGTGCCAGCAGCTTCCGGACTAGGCTCCAACGAGGGGAGCTGTTTTTT. This translates into CASSFRTRLQRGELFF.

The genes are TRBV28 and TRBJ1-1, with TRBD1 matching 9 bases. The CDR3 runs 13 residues. Germline CDR1 MDHEN, CDR2 SYDVKM. Trimming took 10 bases from V and 5 from J; bases not matched to a gene: 8. CDR3 sequence reads: CATRDREATEAFF. The CDR3 DNA reads TGTGCCACTAGGGACAGGGAGGCAACTGAAGCTTTCTTT.

The V call is TRBV10-3, the J call TRBJ1-1; a weak D match, TRBD1 (6 bases). The CDR3 extends over 15 amino acids. Germline-derived CDR1 and CDR2 are ENHRY and SYGVKD. V lost 0 bases, J lost 3 bases, and 11 bases lay in between. The CDR3 reads CAISESGAGDTEAFF. The CDR3 DNA reads as TGTGCCATCAGTGAGTCGGGGGCCGGGGACACTGAAGCTTTCTTT.